A single sample gave rise to the 9 T cell receptor beta chains below, sequenced in a study of cytomegalovirus exposure and HLA in healthy donors. Primers included in the PCR were 60 Vbeta and 13 Jbeta primers. Here immunoSEQ multiplex PCR was the method, and the copy in TCRdb shows in-frame clones only, minus some. The table lists about 120,000 clones, 74% of them singletons. The sample comprised PBMCs. These receptors came from a human donor in good health.

V usage is TRBV29-1 and J usage is TRBJ2-5; D might be TRBD1 (7 bases). This CDR3 spans 13 amino acids. V was cut by 8 bases and J by 2 bases, with 15 bases left in between. Germline V CDR1 and CDR2: SQVTM, ANQGSEA. In DNA form, the CDR3 reads TGCAGCATCCCGGGGGACAGTCAAGAGACCCAGTACTTC. Amino acid sequence: CSIPGDSQETQYF.

This clone has more than one count but fewer than ten. The chain employs TRBV15 and TRBJ1-5; 7 bases line up with TRBD1. Germline CDR1 reads LNHNV; CDR2 reads YYDKDF (reference sequence). V lost 5 bases, J lost 2 bases, and 3 bases stayed unmatched. CDR3 length: 14 amino acids. The DNA of the CDR3 is TGTGCCACCAGCCCTACAGGGGGCAATCAGCCCCAGCATTTT. Translating it yields CATSPTGGNQPQHF.

The V gene is TRBV5-5, the J gene TRBJ2-7; maybe TRBD1 (6 bases). V shed 3 bases and J shed 0 bases, with 10 bases lying between them. The germline V gene has CDR1 SGHKS and CDR2 YYEKEE (reference sequence). This CDR3 has 14 residues. CDR3 in amino acids: CASSWTDPSYEQYF. The CDR3 region has the DNA TGTGCCAGCAGCTGGACAGACCCCTCCTACGAGCAGTACTTC.

This clone came up once. This chain links TRBV2 with TRBJ1-5; perhaps TRBD1 as D (5 bases). Trimming cost V 2 bases and J 4 bases, with 15 bases left between them. The CDR3 length is 16 residues. Germline CDR1 SNHLY, CDR2 FYNNEI. The CDR3 loop is CASSEFGAGGNQPQHF. CDR3 DNA sequence: TGTGCCAGCAGTGAATTCGGTGCGGGGGGGAATCAGCCCCAGCATTTT.

This chain links TRBV18 with TRBJ1-2, with 10 bases fitting TRBD1. V was pared by 3 bases and J by 5 bases, with 9 bases of the junction left unmatched. The V gene's germline CDR1 is KGHSH and CDR2 LQKENI. This CDR3 comprises 16 residues. This CDR3 is CASSPTRTGGEYGYTF. The DNA of the CDR3 is TGTGCCAGCTCACCGACACGGACAGGGGGGGAGTATGGCTACACCTTC.

DNA for the CDR3: TGTGCCAGCAGCGTAGGACAGGGGGCGAGTGAAAAACTGTTTTTT. Amino acid sequence: CASSVGQGASEKLFF. This sequence joins TRBV9 and TRBJ1-4, with TRBD1 identical over 10 bases. CDR3 length equals 15 residues. V lost 0 bases to trimming and J lost 7 bases; unmatched junction nucleotides: 3. CDR1 and CDR2 (germline): SGDLS, YYNGEE.

The chain carries TRBV6-6 and TRBJ2-5; D is unclear. The CDR3 spans 14 residues. Germline V gives CDR1 MNHNY, CDR2 SVGAGI (reference sequence). V shed 0 bases and J shed 2 bases, with 7 bases lying between them. The CDR3 is CASSYSAGQETQYF. The DNA of the CDR3 is TGTGCCAGCAGTTACTCGGCAGGACAAGAGACCCAGTACTTC.

This chain joins TRBV28 and TRBJ2-3, with TRBD2 identical over 13 bases. In germline, CDR1 is MDHEN, CDR2 SYDVKM. CDR3 size: 17 residues. V lost 5 bases to trimming and J lost 2 bases; unmatched junction nucleotides: 7. The CDR3 spells CASSPLGLAGFTDTQYF. The CDR3, as DNA: TGTGCCAGCAGTCCTCTGGGACTAGCGGGGTTCACAGATACGCAGTATTTT.

This clone was seen just once. This chain links TRBV5-6 with TRBJ2-2; tentative D call: TRBD2 (6 bases). Trimming cost V 4 bases and J 7 bases, with 17 bases left between them. The CDR3 has 15 amino acids. Germline lookup yields CDR1 SGHDT and CDR2 YYEEEE. As DNA, the CDR3 is TGTGCCAGCAGCCATATGGGGGGAGCGGACGGGGAGCTGTTTTTT. It specifies CASSHMGGADGELFF. Looking up the rest from reference TRBV5-6 and TRBJ2-2 gives the full variable domain: DAGVTQSPTHLIKTRGQQVTLRCSPKSGHDTVSWYQQALGQGPQFIFQYYEEEERQRGNFPDRFSGHQFPNYSSELNVNALLLGDSALYLCASSHMGGADGELFFGEGSRLTVL.